This entry concerns a single T cell receptor beta chain. The data belong to a study of T cell changes during pregnancy in multiple sclerosis. Germline V lookup: CDR1 MNHNS, CDR2 SASEGT. Trimming removed 4 bases from V and 3 bases from J, with 18 bases in between. The length of the CDR3 is 16 residues. Sequencing was performed with immunoSEQ multiplex PCR; in TCRdb, only in-frame clones are kept and a portion is missing. The sample contains 55,000 to 80,000 clones, approximately 95% of which appear only once. The TCR was taken from a female donor with multiple sclerosis, enrolled in a pregnancy study. The sample was CD8+ T cells from peripheral blood mononuclear cells, taken in the second trimester of pregnancy. The chain is built from TRBV6-1 and TRBJ1-1; weak D call: TRBD1 (5 bases). The CDR3 region is CASSVGAGGRYTEAFF. For the CDR3, the DNA is TGTGCCAGCAGTGTAGGGGCGGGGGGTCGTTACACTGAAGCTTTCTTT.